This is a list of T cell receptor beta chains from one sample in a study of shared clonotypes between healthy human individuals. Sequencing was performed with immunoSEQ multiplex PCR; in TCRdb, only in-frame clones are kept and a portion is missing. The data contain some 580,000 clones, roughly 98% of them singletons. Input material: naive CD8+ T cells sorted from blood. The origin of the receptors is a man aged 25 to 45 in good health. Each CDR3 is given with its conserved first and last residue. The order of the fields is D gene, clone size, J gene, V gene, CDR3 protein, CDR3 DNA. The D gene is left open where the match is weak. Size values are once, few and many counts, or a class for expanded clones, and some rows have none.

D gene: -; clone size: -; J gene: TRBJ2-7; V gene: TRBV29-1; CDR3 protein: CSVGEGGPYEQYF; CDR3 DNA: TGCAGCGTTGGTGAAGGTGGCCCCTACGAGCAGTACTTC
D gene: TRBD2; clone size: -; J gene: TRBJ2-7; V gene: TRBV29-1; CDR3 protein: CSVRSGTGSYEQYF; CDR3 DNA: TGCAGCGTCCGCAGCGGGACTGGGTCCTACGAGCAGTACTTC
D gene: -; clone size: -; J gene: TRBJ1-5; V gene: TRBV6-1; CDR3 protein: CASSEVRYYQPQHF; CDR3 DNA: TGTGCCAGCAGTGAAGTACGGTATTATCAGCCCCAGCATTTT
D gene: -; clone size: -; J gene: TRBJ1-5; V gene: TRBV9; CDR3 protein: CASSEGSSQPQHF; CDR3 DNA: TGTGCCAGCAGCGAGGGTAGTAGTCAGCCCCAGCATTTT
D gene: -; clone size: once; J gene: TRBJ2-3; V gene: TRBV7-9; CDR3 protein: CASSARPDLTDTQYF; CDR3 DNA: TGTGCCAGCAGCGCGCGTCCCGACCTCACAGATACGCAGTATTTT
D gene: -; clone size: -; J gene: TRBJ1-2; V gene: TRBV7-9; CDR3 protein: CASSNGVGPYGYTF; CDR3 DNA: TGTGCCAGCAGCAACGGGGTCGGACCCTATGGCTACACCTTC
D gene: -; clone size: -; J gene: TRBJ1-5; V gene: TRBV6-6; CDR3 protein: CASSTGTLYGQPQHF; CDR3 DNA: TGTGCCAGCAGCACCGGGACGCTCTATGGGCAGCCCCAGCATTTT
D gene: -; clone size: -; J gene: TRBJ1-2; V gene: TRBV25-1; CDR3 protein: CASSGRGGYTF; CDR3 DNA: TGTGCCAGCAGTGGGCGAGGAGGCTACACCTTC
D gene: TRBD1; clone size: -; J gene: TRBJ2-7; V gene: TRBV5-5; CDR3 protein: CASSPTGLEQYF; CDR3 DNA: TGTGCCAGCAGCCCGACAGGGCTCGAGCAGTACTTC
D gene: -; clone size: -; J gene: TRBJ1-1; V gene: TRBV6-1; CDR3 protein: CASTSAGVMNTEAFF; CDR3 DNA: TGTGCCAGCACGTCCGCAGGGGTAATGAACACTGAAGCTTTCTTT
D gene: -; clone size: -; J gene: TRBJ2-1; V gene: TRBV7-9; CDR3 protein: CASSLKAGQYNEQFF; CDR3 DNA: TGTGCCAGCAGCTTAAAGGCAGGACAATACAATGAGCAGTTCTTC
D gene: -; clone size: -; J gene: TRBJ2-7; V gene: TRBV4-1; CDR3 protein: CASSQEASSYEQYF; CDR3 DNA: TGCGCCAGCAGCCAAGAAGCCAGCTCCTACGAGCAGTACTTC
D gene: TRBD2; clone size: -; J gene: TRBJ2-1; V gene: TRBV7-6; CDR3 protein: CASSFQLAAYNEQFF; CDR3 DNA: TGTGCCAGCAGCTTCCAACTAGCGGCGTACAATGAGCAGTTCTTC
D gene: -; clone size: -; J gene: TRBJ1-2; V gene: TRBV12-5; CDR3 protein: CASGFPHYGYTF; CDR3 DNA: TGTGCTAGTGGTTTCCCCCACTATGGCTACACCTTC
D gene: -; clone size: -; J gene: TRBJ2-7; V gene: TRBV19; CDR3 protein: CASSIAGAYEQYF; CDR3 DNA: TGTGCCAGTAGTATAGCGGGAGCCTACGAGCAGTACTTC
D gene: -; clone size: -; J gene: TRBJ2-3; V gene: TRBV12-2; CDR3 protein: CARPWSGNTDTQYF; CDR3 DNA: TGTGCAAGACCGTGGAGCGGGAACACAGATACGCAGTATTTT
D gene: TRBD2; clone size: -; J gene: TRBJ2-7; V gene: TRBV4-1; CDR3 protein: CASSQDSVGGPPYEQYF; CDR3 DNA: TGCGCCAGCAGCCAAGATAGTGTGGGAGGGCCCCCGTACGAGCAGTACTTC
D gene: TRBD2; clone size: once; J gene: TRBJ2-1; V gene: TRBV6-6; CDR3 protein: CASSYSAGTSGNEQFF; CDR3 DNA: TGTGCCAGCAGTTACAGTGCCGGGACTAGCGGCAATGAGCAGTTCTTC
D gene: -; clone size: -; J gene: TRBJ1-3; V gene: TRBV2; CDR3 protein: CASSLASGNTIYF; CDR3 DNA: TGTGCCAGCAGTCTAGCTTCTGGAAACACCATATATTTT
D gene: TRBD2; clone size: -; J gene: TRBJ2-2; V gene: TRBV9; CDR3 protein: CASSTASGYTGELFF; CDR3 DNA: TGTGCCAGCAGCACCGCTAGCGGTTACACCGGGGAGCTGTTTTTT
D gene: -; clone size: -; J gene: TRBJ2-7; V gene: TRBV2; CDR3 protein: CASSELPNSYEQYF; CDR3 DNA: TGTGCCAGCAGTGAACTACCGAACTCCTACGAGCAGTACTTC
D gene: -; clone size: -; J gene: TRBJ1-1; V gene: TRBV9; CDR3 protein: CASSPVGDTEAFF; CDR3 DNA: TGTGCCAGCAGCCCGGTGGGTGACACTGAAGCTTTCTTT
D gene: TRBD1; clone size: -; J gene: TRBJ2-5; V gene: TRBV7-8; CDR3 protein: CASSPSGGETQYF; CDR3 DNA: TGTGCCAGCAGCCCTTCAGGGGGAGAGACCCAGTACTTC
D gene: TRBD1; clone size: -; J gene: TRBJ2-7; V gene: TRBV29-1; CDR3 protein: CSVLEDRVHYEQYF; CDR3 DNA: TGCAGCGTCCTAGAGGACAGGGTCCACTACGAGCAGTACTTC
D gene: -; clone size: -; J gene: TRBJ2-7; V gene: TRBV7-6; CDR3 protein: CASSLGDGTFTPYEQYF; CDR3 DNA: TGTGCCAGCAGCTTAGGGGACGGAACCTTTACCCCTTACGAGCAGTACTTC
D gene: TRBD1; clone size: -; J gene: TRBJ1-5; V gene: TRBV27; CDR3 protein: CASSRTGGGQPQHF; CDR3 DNA: TGTGCCAGCAGTCGGACAGGGGGCGGTCAGCCCCAGCATTTT
D gene: TRBD1; clone size: -; J gene: TRBJ2-1; V gene: TRBV28; CDR3 protein: CASSPYPGVQGAGNEQFF; CDR3 DNA: TGTGCCAGCAGTCCATACCCCGGCGTGCAGGGGGCCGGCAATGAGCAGTTCTTC
D gene: -; clone size: -; J gene: TRBJ2-5; V gene: TRBV11-2; CDR3 protein: CASSQYEGYPFPTQYF; CDR3 DNA: TGTGCCAGCAGCCAATATGAGGGTTACCCCTTTCCGACCCAGTACTTC
D gene: TRBD2; clone size: -; J gene: TRBJ2-1; V gene: TRBV10-3; CDR3 protein: CAIRVASGSISSYNEQFF; CDR3 DNA: TGTGCCATCAGAGTGGCTAGCGGGAGCATTAGCTCCTACAATGAGCAGTTCTTC
D gene: TRBD1; clone size: -; J gene: TRBJ2-2; V gene: TRBV27; CDR3 protein: CASSRLGTGGLYAGELFF; CDR3 DNA: TGTGCCAGCAGCCGACTGGGGACAGGGGGCTTGTATGCCGGGGAGCTGTTTTTT
D gene: -; clone size: -; J gene: TRBJ2-1; V gene: TRBV2; CDR3 protein: CASSLRDSLYNEQFF; CDR3 DNA: TGTGCCAGCAGCCTCCGGGATTCGCTCTACAATGAGCAGTTCTTC
D gene: TRBD2; clone size: -; J gene: TRBJ2-1; V gene: TRBV11-2; CDR3 protein: CASSPRTSGDLYNEQFF; CDR3 DNA: TGTGCCAGCAGCCCTCGGACTAGCGGGGACCTCTACAATGAGCAGTTCTTC
D gene: -; clone size: -; J gene: TRBJ2-7; V gene: TRBV21-1; CDR3 protein: CASSRTLEQYF; CDR3 DNA: TGTGCCAGCAGCAGGACACTCGAGCAGTACTTC
D gene: -; clone size: -; J gene: TRBJ2-7; V gene: TRBV27; CDR3 protein: CASSPWPYEQYF; CDR3 DNA: TGTGCCAGCAGCCCCTGGCCCTACGAGCAGTACTTC
D gene: -; clone size: -; J gene: TRBJ2-7; V gene: TRBV28; CDR3 protein: CASSLEGYYEQYF; CDR3 DNA: TGTGCCAGCAGTTTGGAGGGTTACTACGAGCAGTACTTC
D gene: TRBD1; clone size: -; J gene: TRBJ2-1; V gene: TRBV4-3; CDR3 protein: CASRRDRGYNEQFF; CDR3 DNA: TGCGCCAGCAGGCGGGACAGGGGCTACAATGAGCAGTTCTTC
D gene: -; clone size: -; J gene: TRBJ2-7; V gene: TRBV5-1; CDR3 protein: CASSLYDPSYEQYF; CDR3 DNA: TGCGCCAGCAGCTTGTACGACCCCTCCTACGAGCAGTACTTC
D gene: -; clone size: once; J gene: TRBJ2-4; V gene: TRBV7-6; CDR3 protein: CASSLTPLKNIQYF; CDR3 DNA: TGTGCCAGCAGCTTAACCCCTCTCAAAAACATTCAGTACTTC
D gene: -; clone size: -; J gene: TRBJ1-1; V gene: TRBV7-6; CDR3 protein: CASSLNVGIGRGKGPRTEAFF; CDR3 DNA: TGTGCCAGCAGCTTAAACGTCGGGATAGGGAGGGGCAAGGGACCGAGAACTGAAGCTTTCTTT
D gene: TRBD2; clone size: once; J gene: TRBJ2-1; V gene: TRBV7-2; CDR3 protein: CASSDLAGGYNEQFF; CDR3 DNA: TGTGCCAGCAGCGACCTAGCGGGCGGCTACAATGAGCAGTTCTTC
D gene: -; clone size: -; J gene: TRBJ2-7; V gene: TRBV14; CDR3 protein: CASSLRGGRSVQYF; CDR3 DNA: TGTGCCAGCAGCCTACGTGGGGGACGGTCGGTGCAGTACTTC
D gene: TRBD1; clone size: -; J gene: TRBJ2-7; V gene: TRBV5-1; CDR3 protein: CASSFGTGSYEQYF; CDR3 DNA: TGCGCCAGCAGCTTCGGGACAGGTTCCTACGAGCAGTACTTC